Described below is a single T cell receptor beta chain sequence and its context. Its antigen is currently unknown. This entry belongs to a study of T cells in Graves' hyperthyroidism and ophthalmopathy. Study-level findings and limits: Blood also contained most expanded thyroid clonotypes above 0.001.

Trimming removed 6 bases from V and 2 bases from J, with 9 bases in between. From germline, CDR1 is MRHNA and CDR2 SNTAGT. The CDR3 totals 13 residues. Researchers barred patients who had uncontrolled infection, other autoimmune disease, pregnancy or lactation. Diagnostic decisions used clinical symptoms, serum thyroxine and TRAb, thyroid ultrasound and orbital computed tomography. Each 10 ml fresh peripheral blood draw supplied the PBMCs. TCR beta CDR3 regions were amplified from RNA. The HTBI primer set drove a first-round RT-PCR of the TCR CDR3. A single record per CDR3 protein comes from TCRdb applying MiXCR to the multiplex PCR reads. The sample carries hundreds of thousands of distinct CDR3 sequences, more than 12% recorded once.

The receptor comes from a woman between 50 and 59 years old with Graves' ophthalmopathy. Sequenced sample: blood. The chain combines TRBV6-4 with TRBJ2-3; D gene ambiguous. CDR3 in amino acids: CASSDETTDTQYF. Here the CDR3 DNA reads TGTGCCAGCAGCGATGAAACCACAGATACGCAGTATTTT.